The clone carrying this T cell receptor (beta chain) was detected only a few times. As yet, its antigen is unknown. The entry originates in a study of regulatory T cells in long-lasting Graves disease. Overall study findings and caveats: It was possible that the small sample size reduced accuracy.

Documented time point: newly diagnosed GD, antithyroid drugs for less than 3 months. PBMCs were the source of the RNA used for TCR sequencing. In building TCR beta libraries, iRepertoire HTBI primers were used together with Arm-PCR of CDR3 regions. TCRdb redid the calling of the multiplex PCR reads with MiXCR, one entry per CDR3 protein. The table records hundreds of thousands of distinct CDR3 sequences, roughly a sixth of them present only once. These data also formed part of another study, on T cells in Graves' hyperthyroidism and ophthalmopathy. Per that paper: The HTBI primer set served for first-round RT-PCR of the TCR CDR3.

This clonotype originated in a middle-aged woman with Graves disease. The material was peripheral blood mononuclear cells (PBMCs), obtained at new diagnosis, from a patient treated with antithyroid drugs.

CDR3 in amino acids: CASRPTREATEAFF. CDR3 DNA sequence: TGTGCCAGCAGACCAACCCGGGAGGCTACTGAAGCTTTCTTT. The chain uses TRBV5-5 and TRBJ1-1, with no clear D. The germline V and J ends were trimmed by 5 bases and 5 bases, with 16 bases remaining between them. Per germline, CDR1 SGHKS and CDR2 YYEKEE (reference sequence). The CDR3 totals 14 residues.